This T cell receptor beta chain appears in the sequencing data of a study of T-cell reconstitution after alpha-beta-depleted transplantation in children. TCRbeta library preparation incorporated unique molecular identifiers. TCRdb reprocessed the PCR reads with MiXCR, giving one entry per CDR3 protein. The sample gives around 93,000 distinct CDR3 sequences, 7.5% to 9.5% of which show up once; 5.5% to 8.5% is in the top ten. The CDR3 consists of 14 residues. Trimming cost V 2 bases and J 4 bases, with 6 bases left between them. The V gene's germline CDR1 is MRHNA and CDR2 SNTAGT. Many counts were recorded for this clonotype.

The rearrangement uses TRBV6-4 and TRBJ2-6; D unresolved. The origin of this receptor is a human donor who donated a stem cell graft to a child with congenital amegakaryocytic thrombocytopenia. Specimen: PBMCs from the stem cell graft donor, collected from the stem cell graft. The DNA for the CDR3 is TGTGCCAGCAGTGACAGGGTAGGGGCCAACGTCCTGACTTTC. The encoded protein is CASSDRVGANVLTF.